Each of the 21 T cell receptor beta chains below was sequenced from the same sample in a study of a mutant IDH1 vaccine in newly diagnosed glioma. Antigens of these TCRs are unknown. Time point: week 23, last vaccination. Topical imiquimod accompanied each vaccine dose, which consisted of 300 ug of mutant IDH1 20-mer peptide. The repertoire was sequenced with immunoSEQ multiplex PCR; TCRdb's copy has only in-frame clones and lacks some. Of some 27,000 clones in the sample, approximately 80% are singletons; the top ten hold about 15%. Source: PBMCs, taken from a glioma patient whose treatment included an IDH1 peptide vaccine. These receptors originate from a woman aged 25 to 39 with glioma.

The chain uses TRBV7-2 and TRBJ2-2; D might be TRBD2 (6 bases). From germline, CDR1 is SGHTA and CDR2 FQGNSA. The V end lost 6 bases, the J end lost 6 bases, and 14 bases lay between the germline ends. The CDR3 totals 14 residues. The CDR3 protein is CASSRVAEAGELFF. The DNA for the CDR3 is TGTGCCAGCAGTCGGGTAGCGGAAGCCGGGGAGCTGTTTTTT.

The chain couples TRBV29-1 to TRBJ1-5; TRBD1 agrees at 10 bases. CDR1 and CDR2 from the germline V gene are SQVTM and ANQGSEA. Unmatched junction bases numbered 5, after V lost 6 bases and J lost 3 bases. This CDR3 region has 14 residues. The CDR3: CSVSGTGANQPQHF. The CDR3 nucleotides read TGCAGCGTCTCCGGGACAGGGGCCAATCAGCCCCAGCATTTT.

This chain uses TRBV10-3 with TRBJ1-2, with D unclear. Trimming pared 7 bases from V and 6 bases from J, leaving 21 bases between. The CDR3 runs 15 residues. Germline V gene sequence: CDR1 ENHRY, CDR2 SYGVKD. For the CDR3, the DNA is TGTGCCATCACACGTGCAAACCGGCCGTTAAATGGCTACACCTTC. This translates into CAITRANRPLNGYTF.

V gene TRBV15 combines with J gene TRBJ2-5; D is undetermined. Per germline, CDR1 LNHNV and CDR2 YYDKDF (reference sequence). The ends were cut back, 0 bases at V and 5 bases at J, with 7 bases in the middle. The CDR3 consists of 13 residues. CDR3 nucleotide sequence: TGTGCCACCAGCAGAGATGAGAGGGAGACCCAGTACTTC. Translating gives CATSRDERETQYF.

The chain carries TRBV6-5 and TRBJ2-7, with 9 bases identical to TRBD1. Germline CDR1 is MNHEY and CDR2 is SVGAGI. The CDR3 length is 14 residues. V was clipped by 8 bases and J by 1 base; unmatched bases: 6. The chain's CDR3 is CASRGQGRSYEQYF. DNA of the CDR3: TGTGCCAGCCGGGGACAGGGTAGGTCCTACGAGCAGTACTTC.

The chain links TRBV6-5 to TRBJ1-2, with D perhaps TRBD1 (5 bases). This CDR3 has 13 amino acids. Germline CDR1 and CDR2: MNHEY and SVGAGI. V was pared by 6 bases and J by 0 bases, with 8 bases between. CDR3 residues: CASREGANYGYTF. In DNA, the CDR3 is TGTGCCAGCAGAGAAGGGGCTAACTATGGCTACACCTTC.

The chain uses TRBV29-1 and TRBJ1-1; possible D gene TRBD1, 5 bases. The V end lost 4 bases, the J end lost 1 base, and 10 bases lay between the germline ends. In germline, CDR1 is SQVTM, CDR2 ANQGSEA. This CDR3 spans 13 amino acids. CDR3 DNA: TGCAGCGTTGGGGCAGGGAAGAACACTGAAGCTTTCTTT. This encodes CSVGAGKNTEAFF.

In its sample, this clone was seen once. The rearrangement uses TRBV7-9 and TRBJ2-7; D is perhaps TRBD1 or TRBD2 (5 bases each). The V end was cut by 4 bases, the J end by 7 bases, with 17 bases between. The CDR3 covers 14 residues. The germline gives CDR1 SEHNR, CDR2 FQNEAQ (reference sequence). CDR3 amino acids: CASSSHPWGMEQYF. The CDR3 coding sequence is TGTGCCAGCAGCTCCCATCCGTGGGGGATGGAGCAGTACTTC.

V usage is TRBV30 and J usage is TRBJ1-1, with D perhaps matching TRBD1 (5 bases). The V end was cut by 5 bases, the J end by 8 bases, with 9 bases between. In germline, CDR1 is GTSNPN, CDR2 SVGIG (reference sequence). This CDR3 is built from 10 residues. The CDR3 DNA sequence: TGTGCCTGGGGCAGGGCGGAAGCTTTCTTT. It is translated as CAWGRAEAFF.

The rearrangement links TRBV7-8 to TRBJ1-1; D gene uncertain. The CDR3 spans 15 residues. Germline CDR1 reads SGHVS; CDR2 reads FQNEAQ. Trimming took off 2 bases at V and 7 bases at J, with 17 bases between the two ends. In DNA, the CDR3 is TGTGCCAGCAGCTTACTAGCTTTGACGAGTGGTGAAGCTTTCTTT. Protein product: CASSLLALTSGEAFF.

The rearrangement joins TRBV14 to TRBJ1-6; D gene unclear. V lost 2 bases to trimming and J lost 7 bases, with 9 bases between them. The CDR3 spans 14 residues. Germline CDR1 is SGHDN and CDR2 is FVKESK. CDR3 nucleotide sequence: TGTGCCAGCAGCCAATCGCGGGGAAATTCACCCCTCCACTTT. Encoded protein: CASSQSRGNSPLHF.

This sequence joins TRBV7-2 and TRBJ2-1; 14 bases fit TRBD2. Germline V lookup: CDR1 SGHTA, CDR2 FQGNSA. J was trimmed by 9 bases and V by 5 bases; bases with no gene match: 9. The CDR3 contains 16 residues. The CDR3 DNA follows: TGTGCCAGCAGCGCCAGACTAGCGGGGGGGCGGGTTGAGCAGTTCTTC. It is translated as CASSARLAGGRVEQFF.

In DNA, the CDR3 is TGCGCCAGCAGCTTAACCGGGGAAATTACCATATATTTT. Its translation is CASSLTGEITIYF. The V and J genes are TRBV5-1 and TRBJ1-3; D is unclear. The V gene's germline CDR1 is SGHRS and CDR2 YFSETQ. Trimming took off 2 bases at V and 10 bases at J, with 13 bases between the two ends. There are 13 residues in the CDR3.

The CDR3 is CASSPREGVYEKLFF. In nucleotides, the CDR3 is TGTGCCAGCAGCCCGCGGGAAGGGGTATATGAAAAACTGTTTTTT. The rearrangement joins TRBV6-5 to TRBJ1-4; the D gene is possibly TRBD1 (5 bases). CDR3 length: 15 residues. V lost 6 bases, J lost 6 bases, and 17 bases lay in between. Germline assignment: CDR1 MNHEY and CDR2 SVGAGI.

This chain uses TRBV5-5 with TRBJ1-1; maybe TRBD1 (5 bases). V was shortened by 5 bases and J by 1 base, with 9 bases between the two germline ends. CDR3 length equals 13 residues. Germline lookup yields CDR1 SGHKS and CDR2 YYEKEE (reference sequence). This chain's CDR3 is CASSYGQNTEAFF. CDR3 coding DNA: TGTGCCAGCAGTTATGGACAGAACACTGAAGCTTTCTTT.

Here the CDR3 reads CASSLVGWGGTEAFF. CDR3 DNA sequence: TGTGCCAGCAGCTTAGTGGGATGGGGTGGCACTGAAGCTTTCTTT. The chain has TRBV11-2 and TRBJ1-1; no reliable D call. Germline assignment: CDR1 SGHAT and CDR2 FQNNGV. V was trimmed by 1 base and J by 4 bases, leaving 13 bases between them. The CDR3 has 15 residues.

The genes are TRBV2 and TRBJ1-1; D is unresolved. In germline, CDR1 is SNHLY, CDR2 FYNNEI. The CDR3 has 14 residues. With 3 bases removed from V and 4 bases from J, the gap between germline ends came to 12 bases. In DNA form, the CDR3 reads TGTGCCAGCAGTGAGGACCGGTGGTCCACTGAAGCTTTCTTT. It yields the protein CASSEDRWSTEAFF.

This rearrangement joins TRBV2 to TRBJ1-4; D is ambiguous. The CDR3 spans 14 residues. Per germline, CDR1 SNHLY and CDR2 FYNNEI. The V gene lost 6 bases and the J gene lost 0 bases, with 8 bases spanning the gap. This CDR3 reads CASSRQATNEKLFF. In DNA form, the CDR3 reads TGTGCCAGCAGCCGACAAGCAACTAATGAAAAACTGTTTTTT.

This chain links TRBV2 with TRBJ1-1; possibly TRBD1 for D (5 bases). V dropped 5 bases and J dropped 3 bases, with 10 bases sitting between them. Germline V gives CDR1 SNHLY, CDR2 FYNNEI. The CDR3 contains 13 residues. Here the CDR3 reads CASSSIGDTEAFF. CDR3 nucleotide sequence: TGTGCCAGCAGTTCTATAGGGGACACTGAAGCTTTCTTT. Supplemented by reference TRBV2 and TRBJ1-1, the full variable domain reads EPEVTQTPSHQVTQMGQEVILRCVPISNHLYFYWYRQILGQKVEFLVSFYNNEISEKSEIFDDQFSVERPDGSNFTLKIRSTKLEDSAMYFCASSSIGDTEAFFGQGTRLTVV.

This clone appeared a single time. The V gene is TRBV15, the J gene TRBJ1-1; D uncertain. The CDR3 runs 11 residues. Trimming stripped 4 bases from V and 11 bases from J, with 11 bases between. CDR1 LNHNV and CDR2 YYDKDF come from the germline V gene (reference sequence). CDR3 loop: CATSTVLGAFF. The CDR3 DNA follows: TGTGCCACCAGCACGGTACTTGGGGCTTTCTTT.

V usage is TRBV9 and J usage is TRBJ1-1; TRBD1 matches at 7 bases. CDR1 SGDLS and CDR2 YYNGEE come from the germline V gene. Trimming removed 4 bases from V and 1 base from J; junction bases left unmatched: 4. The CDR3 has 14 residues. In nucleotides, the CDR3 is TGTGCCAGCAGCCCCCAGGGGGAGAACACTGAAGCTTTCTTT. Its translation: CASSPQGENTEAFF.